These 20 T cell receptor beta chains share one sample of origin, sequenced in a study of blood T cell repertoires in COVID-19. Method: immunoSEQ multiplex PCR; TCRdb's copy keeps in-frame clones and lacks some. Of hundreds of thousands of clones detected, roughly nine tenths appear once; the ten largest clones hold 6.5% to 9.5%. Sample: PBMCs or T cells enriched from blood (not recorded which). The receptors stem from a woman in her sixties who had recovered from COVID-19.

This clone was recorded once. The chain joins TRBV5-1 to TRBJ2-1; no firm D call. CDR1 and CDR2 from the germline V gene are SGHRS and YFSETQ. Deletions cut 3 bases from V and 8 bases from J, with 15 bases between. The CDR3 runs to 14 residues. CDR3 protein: CASSSAPLGDEQFF. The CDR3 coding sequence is TGCGCCAGCAGCTCCGCGCCCTTAGGAGATGAGCAGTTCTTC.

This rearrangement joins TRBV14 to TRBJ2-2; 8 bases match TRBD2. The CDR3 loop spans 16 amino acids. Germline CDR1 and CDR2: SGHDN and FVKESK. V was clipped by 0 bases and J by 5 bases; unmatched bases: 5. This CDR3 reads CASSQDVAGGTGELFF. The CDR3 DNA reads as TGTGCCAGCAGCCAAGATGTGGCGGGGGGAACCGGGGAGCTGTTTTTT.

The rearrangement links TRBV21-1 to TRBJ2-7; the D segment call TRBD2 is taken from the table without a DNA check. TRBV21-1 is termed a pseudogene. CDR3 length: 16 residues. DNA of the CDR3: TGTGCCAGCAGCAATTACGGGGAGTATGATGACTACGAGCAGTACTTC. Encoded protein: CASSNYGEYDDYEQYF.

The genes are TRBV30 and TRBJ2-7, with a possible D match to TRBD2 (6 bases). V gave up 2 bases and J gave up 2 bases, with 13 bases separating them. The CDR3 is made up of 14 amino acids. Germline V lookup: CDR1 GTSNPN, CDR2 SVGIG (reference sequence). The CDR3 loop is CAWSRSGRTYEQYF. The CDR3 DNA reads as TGTGCCTGGAGTCGTAGCGGCAGAACCTACGAGCAGTACTTC.

The CDR3 region is CATSDFQGGRNTIYF. CDR3 in DNA: TGTGCCACCAGTGATTTTCAGGGTGGAAGAAACACCATATATTTT. V usage is TRBV24-1 and J usage is TRBJ1-3; weak D call: TRBD1 (5 bases). V was shortened by 1 base and J by 5 bases, with 11 bases between the two germline ends. Germline V lookup: CDR1 KGHDR, CDR2 SFDVKD. The CDR3 contains 15 residues.

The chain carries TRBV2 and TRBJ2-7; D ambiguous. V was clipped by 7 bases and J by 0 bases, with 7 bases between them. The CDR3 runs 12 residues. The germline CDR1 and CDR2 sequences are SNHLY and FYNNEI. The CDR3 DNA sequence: TGTGCCAGCATGGCAGACTCCTACGAGCAGTACGTC. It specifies CASMADSYEQYV.

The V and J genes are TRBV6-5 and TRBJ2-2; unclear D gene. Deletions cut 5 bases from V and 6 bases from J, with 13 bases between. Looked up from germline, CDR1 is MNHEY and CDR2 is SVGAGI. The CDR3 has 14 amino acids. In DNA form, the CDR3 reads TGTGCCAGCAGTAAACAGAACTTCGCCGGGGAGCTGTTTTTT. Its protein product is CASSKQNFAGELFF.

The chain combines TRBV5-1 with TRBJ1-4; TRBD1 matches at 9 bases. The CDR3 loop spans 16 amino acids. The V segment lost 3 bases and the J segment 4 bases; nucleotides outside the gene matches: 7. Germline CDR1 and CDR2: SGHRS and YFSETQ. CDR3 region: CASSYAPGQGNEKLFF. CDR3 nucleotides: TGCGCCAGCAGCTACGCCCCGGGACAGGGTAATGAAAAACTGTTTTTT.

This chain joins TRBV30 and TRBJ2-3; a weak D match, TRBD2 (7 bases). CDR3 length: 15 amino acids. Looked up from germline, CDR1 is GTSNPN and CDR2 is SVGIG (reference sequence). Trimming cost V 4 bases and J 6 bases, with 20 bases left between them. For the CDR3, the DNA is TGTGCCTGGAAGCGCGGGCGGGGGCTGGCGGATACGCAGTATTTT. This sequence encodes CAWKRGRGLADTQYF. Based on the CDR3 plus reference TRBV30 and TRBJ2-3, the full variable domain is SQTIHQWPATLVQPVGSPLSLECTVEGTSNPNLYWYRQAAGRGLQLLFYSVGIGQISSEVPQNLSASRPQDRQFILSSKKLLLSDSGFYLCAWKRGRGLADTQYFGPGTRLTVL.

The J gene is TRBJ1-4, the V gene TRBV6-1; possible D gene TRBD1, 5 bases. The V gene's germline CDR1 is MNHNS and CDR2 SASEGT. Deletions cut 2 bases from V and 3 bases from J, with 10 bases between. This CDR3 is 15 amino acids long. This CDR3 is CASSETRAPNEKLFF. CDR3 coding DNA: TGTGCCAGCAGTGAAACCAGGGCCCCTAATGAAAAACTGTTTTTT.

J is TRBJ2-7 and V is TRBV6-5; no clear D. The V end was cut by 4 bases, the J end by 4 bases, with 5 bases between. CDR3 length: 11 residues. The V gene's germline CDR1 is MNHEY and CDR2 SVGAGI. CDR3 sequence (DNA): TGTGCCAGCAGTTCACTTTACGAGCAGTACTTC. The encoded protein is CASSSLYEQYF.

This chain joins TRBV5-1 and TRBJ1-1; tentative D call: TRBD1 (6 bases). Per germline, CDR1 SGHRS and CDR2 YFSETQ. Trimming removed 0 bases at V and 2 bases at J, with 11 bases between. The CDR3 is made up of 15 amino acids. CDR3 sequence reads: CASSLGRGYNTEAFF. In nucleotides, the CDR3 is TGCGCCAGCAGCTTGGGAAGGGGGTATAACACTGAAGCTTTCTTT.

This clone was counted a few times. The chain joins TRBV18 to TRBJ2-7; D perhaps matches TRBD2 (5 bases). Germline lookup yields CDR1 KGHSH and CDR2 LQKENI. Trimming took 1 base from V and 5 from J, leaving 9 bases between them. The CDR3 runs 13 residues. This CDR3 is CASSPLDGDEQYF. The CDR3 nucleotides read TGTGCCAGCTCACCACTCGACGGGGACGAGCAGTACTTC.

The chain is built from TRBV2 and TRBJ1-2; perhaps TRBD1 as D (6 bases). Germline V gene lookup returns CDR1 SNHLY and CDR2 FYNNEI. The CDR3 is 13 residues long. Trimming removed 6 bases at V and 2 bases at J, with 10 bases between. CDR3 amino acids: CASRAGVNYGYTF. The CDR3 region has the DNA TGTGCCAGCAGGGCAGGGGTCAACTATGGCTACACCTTC. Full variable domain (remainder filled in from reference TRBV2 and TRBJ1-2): EPEVTQTPSHQVTQMGQEVILRCVPISNHLYFYWYRQILGQKVEFLVSFYNNEISEKSEIFDDQFSVERPDGSNFTLKIRSTKLEDSAMYFCASRAGVNYGYTFGSGTRLTVV.

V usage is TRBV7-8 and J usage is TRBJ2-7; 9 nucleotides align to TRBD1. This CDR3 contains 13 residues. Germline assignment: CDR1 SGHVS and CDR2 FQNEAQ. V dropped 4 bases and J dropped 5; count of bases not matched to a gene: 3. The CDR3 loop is CASSYRTGDEQYV. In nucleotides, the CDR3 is TGTGCCAGCAGCTACAGGACAGGGGACGAGCAGTACGTC.

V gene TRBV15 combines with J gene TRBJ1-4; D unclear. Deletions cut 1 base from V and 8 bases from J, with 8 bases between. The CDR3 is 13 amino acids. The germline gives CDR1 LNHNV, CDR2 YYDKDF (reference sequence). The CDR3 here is CATSRGLSEKLFF. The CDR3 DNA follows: TGTGCCACCAGCAGAGGTCTATCCGAAAAACTGTTTTTT. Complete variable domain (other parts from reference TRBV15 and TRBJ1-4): DAMVIQNPRYQVTQFGKPVTLSCSQTLNHNVMYWYQQKSSQAPKLLFHYYDKDFNNEADTPDNFQSRRPNTSFCFLDIRSPGLGDTAMYLCATSRGLSEKLFFGSGTQLSVL.

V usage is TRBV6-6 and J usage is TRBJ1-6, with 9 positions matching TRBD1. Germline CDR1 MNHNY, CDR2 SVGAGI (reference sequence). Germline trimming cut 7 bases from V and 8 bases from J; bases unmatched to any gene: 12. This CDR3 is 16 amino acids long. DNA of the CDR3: TGTGCCAGCATTCAACGCCGGGACAGGGCGCATTCACCCCTCCACTTT. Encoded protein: CASIQRRDRAHSPLHF.

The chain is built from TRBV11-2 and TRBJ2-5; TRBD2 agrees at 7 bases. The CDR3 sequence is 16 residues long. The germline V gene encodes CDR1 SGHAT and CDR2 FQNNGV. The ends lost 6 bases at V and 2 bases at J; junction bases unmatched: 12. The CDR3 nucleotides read TGTGCCAGCAGTCCTACTCCGGGGGGTTTTCAAGAGACCCAGTACTTC. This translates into CASSPTPGGFQETQYF.

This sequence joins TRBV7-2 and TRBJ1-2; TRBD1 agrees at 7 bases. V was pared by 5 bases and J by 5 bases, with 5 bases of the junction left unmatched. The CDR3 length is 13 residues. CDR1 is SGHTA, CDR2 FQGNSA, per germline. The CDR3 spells CASSPDRVYGYTF. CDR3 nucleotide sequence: TGTGCCAGCAGCCCAGACAGGGTTTATGGCTACACCTTC.

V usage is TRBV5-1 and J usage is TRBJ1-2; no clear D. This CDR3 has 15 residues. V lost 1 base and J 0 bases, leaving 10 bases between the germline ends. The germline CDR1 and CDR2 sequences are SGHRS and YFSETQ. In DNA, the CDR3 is TGCGCCAGCAGCTTGCTCCGGGGAGCTAACTATGGCTACACCTTC. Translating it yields CASSLLRGANYGYTF.